Listed here are 9 T cell receptor beta chains from one sample, sequenced in a study of T-cell reconstitution after alpha-beta-depleted transplantation in children. Construction of the TCRbeta library involved unique molecular identifiers. TCRdb ran MiXCR on the PCR reads and lists one entry per CDR3 protein. The sample shows about 540,000 distinct CDR3 sequences, about 18% of them seen only once. The specimen comprised PBMCs from the stem cell graft donor, sampled from the stem cell graft. The receptors were gathered from a human donor who donated a stem cell graft to a child with acute lymphoblastic leukemia.

This rearrangement joins TRBV2 to TRBJ1-1; D is possibly TRBD1 (6 bases). The CDR3 length is 16 residues. Germline V lookup: CDR1 SNHLY, CDR2 FYNNEI. Deletions cut 6 bases from V and 3 bases from J, with 20 bases between. The CDR3 bases are TGTGCCAGCAGCCCGACATCCGGGCAGGGGTACACTGAAGCTTTCTTT. It is translated as CASSPTSGQGYTEAFF.

This clonotype was observed at least ten times. The rearrangement uses TRBV5-1 and TRBJ1-2; the D is unclear. This CDR3 is built from 12 residues. CDR1 is SGHRS and CDR2 is YFSETQ in the germline V gene. Trimming took off 4 bases at V and 5 bases at J, with 9 bases between the two ends. DNA of the CDR3: TGCGCCAGCAGCCCGGACCGGTATGGCTACACCTTC. Translated, it gives CASSPDRYGYTF.

V usage is TRBV27 and J usage is TRBJ2-3, with TRBD1 matching 7 bases. V was clipped by 1 base and J by 9 bases; unmatched bases: 4. The CDR3 spans 13 residues. Germline values: CDR1 MNHEY, CDR2 SMNVEV (reference sequence). CDR3 DNA sequence: TGTGCCAGCAGTTTATTTCAGGGGGACACGCAGTATTTT. Protein: CASSLFQGDTQYF.

Only a few counts were recorded for this clonotype. V and J are TRBV20-1 and TRBJ2-2, with D possibly matching TRBD2 (5 bases). The germline V gene encodes CDR1 DFQATT and CDR2 SNEGSKA (reference sequence). V lost 3 bases and J lost 0, with 14 bases in between. The CDR3 runs 16 residues. CDR3 protein: CSARERERTNTGELFF. DNA of the CDR3: TGCAGTGCTAGGGAGAGGGAGCGAACGAACACCGGGGAGCTGTTTTTT.

This clonotype was seen ten or more times. V gene TRBV24-1 combines with J gene TRBJ1-5; D not certain. The CDR3 totals 13 residues. CDR1 KGHDR and CDR2 SFDVKD come from the germline V gene. V was shortened by 3 bases and J by 5 bases, with 7 bases between the two germline ends. The CDR3 protein is CATSDGSYQPQHF. CDR3 DNA: TGTGCCACCAGTGATGGTAGTTATCAGCCCCAGCATTTT.

The chain links TRBV14 to TRBJ2-3; D is ambiguous. V dropped 3 bases and J dropped 5 bases, with 6 bases sitting between them. Germline CDR1 and CDR2: SGHDN and FVKESK. This CDR3 comprises 12 residues. CDR3 amino acids: CASSQSLDTQYF. DNA for the CDR3: TGTGCCAGCAGCCAGTCCCTAGATACGCAGTATTTT.

This clonotype was observed a handful of times. The chain combines TRBV12-1 with TRBJ2-5; the tabulated D call, TRBD2, remains unverified against the DNA. TRBV12-1 is classified as a pseudogene. This CDR3 has 16 residues. CDR3 region: CASSPWTSGIKETQYF. The CDR3 nucleotides read TGTGCCAGCAGCCCCTGGACTAGCGGAATTAAAGAGACCCAGTACTTC.

This clonotype was counted only a few times. The rearrangement uses TRBV6-1 and TRBJ2-2, with no clear D. The CDR3 spans 12 residues. V was trimmed by 2 bases and J by 7 bases, leaving 5 bases between them. The V gene's germline CDR1 is MNHNS and CDR2 SASEGT. DNA of the CDR3: TGTGCCAGCAGTGAAATCGACGGGGAGCTGTTTTTT. Encoded protein: CASSEIDGELFF.

The gene calls are TRBV18 and TRBJ2-1, with TRBD2 matching over 10 bases. CDR1 and CDR2 from the germline V gene are KGHSH and LQKENI. J lost 8 bases, V lost 3 bases, and 16 bases had no gene match. The CDR3 length is 18 residues. CDR3 coding DNA: TGTGCCAGCTCACCGGAGTTCCTGCGGCTAGCGGGAGACCATGAGCAGTTCTTC. Encoded protein: CASSPEFLRLAGDHEQFF.